A selection of T cell receptor beta chains follows, all from one sample in a study of T cell responses to AZD1222 COVID-19 vaccine. Profiled with immunoSEQ multiplex PCR; TCRdb holds only in-frame clones, not every one. The sample holds 65,000 to 75,000 clones, approximately 81% seen once. The source was peripheral blood, collected on day 0 of AZD1222 vaccination. These receptors originate from an adult in good health. Each CDR3 is given with its conserved first and last residue. A D gene is named only where the DNA matches it firmly. The size entry is marked missing in some rows and otherwise reads once, few, many or a size class.

NA	TRBJ1-6	TRBV7-9	NA	TGTGCCAGCAGCTTATCCGGGACCAATTCACCCCTCCACTTT	CASSLSGTNSPLHF
NA	TRBJ2-2	TRBV3-1/TRBV3-2	NA	TGTGCCAGCAGCCGTGGCGGGGAGCTGTTTTTT	CASSRGGELFF
NA	TRBJ1-2	TRBV6-5	NA	TGTGCCAGCAGTTACCAGGGGCTAAAAGGCTACACCTTC	CASSYQGLKGYTF
NA	TRBJ1-1	TRBV6-5	NA	TGTGCCAGCAGTTACGGTGGTCCAACTGAAGCTTTCTTT	CASSYGGPTEAFF
once	TRBJ1-3	TRBV7-9	NA	TGTGCCAGCATAGGGAGCTCTGGAAACACCATATATTTT	CASIGSSGNTIYF
NA	TRBJ2-7	TRBV5-1	NA	TGCGCCAGCAGCTTGCATAGGGCAGGCGTTTCCTACGAGCAGTACTTC	CASSLHRAGVSYEQYF
NA	TRBJ2-6	TRBV30	TRBD1	TGTGCCTGGACAGCTGACAGGGTTCGCTCTGGGGCCAACGTCCTGACTTTC	CAWTADRVRSGANVLTF
NA	TRBJ1-6	TRBV10-3	NA	TGTGCCATCACCCGGGACCCCAATAATTCACCCCTCCACTTT	CAITRDPNNSPLHF
NA	TRBJ2-7	TRBV30	NA	TGTGCCTGGAGTGTAGGGGGTACTCACGAGCAGTACTTC	CAWSVGGTHEQYF
once	TRBJ1-3	TRBV28	NA	TGTGCCAGCAGTTTTGAGGAATCTGGAAACACCATATATTTT	CASSFEESGNTIYF
NA	TRBJ1-2	TRBV18	NA	TGTGCCAGCTCACCAGGGGGGGGACTGACATCGGGAGGCTACACCTTC	CASSPGGGLTSGGYTF
NA	TRBJ1-2	TRBV19	NA	TGTGCCAGTAGTATAGACCAGACCTATGGCTACACCTTC	CASSIDQTYGYTF
NA	TRBJ1-2	TRBV19	NA	TGTGCCAGTATGAGCTCCGGGACCAAAAGTGGCTACACCTTC	CASMSSGTKSGYTF
few	TRBJ2-5	TRBV28	NA	TGTGCCAGCAGTTCCTTTACGGGCCAAGAGACCCAGTACTTC	CASSSFTGQETQYF
NA	TRBJ2-7	TRBV11-2	TRBD2	TGTGCCAGCAGCTTAGAATGGGGTCTAGCGGACTACGAGCAGTACTTC	CASSLEWGLADYEQYF
NA	TRBJ2-3	TRBV4-2	TRBD2	TGTGCCAGCAGCCAAGATGTTGGGACTAGCGTAACAGATACGCAGTATTTT	CASSQDVGTSVTDTQYF
NA	TRBJ2-7	TRBV4-3	NA	TGCGCCAGCAGCCAAGGCCCGGGGACCAGCTCCTACGAGCAGTACTTC	CASSQGPGTSSYEQYF
NA	TRBJ1-4	TRBV30	NA	TGTGCCTGGAGTGGATACATTGAGACAGACTTTTTAACTAATGAAAAACTGTTTTTT	CAWSGYIETDFLTNEKLFF
NA	TRBJ1-1	TRBV14	NA	TGTGCCAGCAGCACACAGATGAACACTGAAGCTTTCTTT	CASSTQMNTEAFF
NA	TRBJ2-1	TRBV7-2	TRBD2	TGTGCCAGCAGCTATGGACTAGCTGGAGGCGAGCAGTTCTTC	CASSYGLAGGEQFF
few	TRBJ1-3	TRBV14	NA	TGTGCCAGCAGCCAAGTCGTCTCTGGAAACACCATATATTTT	CASSQVVSGNTIYF
NA	TRBJ2-7	TRBV11-2	TRBD2	TGTGCCAGCAGCCCCGCTAGCGGGGGCTCCTACGAGCAGTACTTC	CASSPASGGSYEQYF
NA	TRBJ2-6	TRBV28	NA	TGTGCCAGCAGCAGCATTAGCGCTGGGGCCAACGTCCTGACTTTC	CASSSISAGANVLTF
NA	TRBJ1-5	TRBV28	TRBD1	TGTGCCAGCAGTACCTATTCGGGACAGCAGCCCCAGCATTTT	CASSTYSGQQPQHF
NA	TRBJ1-1	TRBV18	NA	TGTGCCAGCTCACCACCGAACACCCCGAACACTGAAGCTTTCTTT	CASSPPNTPNTEAFF
NA	TRBJ2-7	TRBV4-3	TRBD2	TGCGCCACCAGCCGCCAAGCGCGGGAGGGGGCAGGCGAGCAGTACTTC	CATSRQAREGAGEQYF
once	TRBJ1-1	TRBV6-4	NA	TGTGCCAGCAGTGACGGAAGGAACACTGAAGCTTTCTTT	CASSDGRNTEAFF
NA	TRBJ2-1	TRBV29-1	NA	TGCAGCGTTGATTCGGCAGGGTACAATGAGCAGTTCTTC	CSVDSAGYNEQFF
NA	TRBJ1-3	TRBV19	NA	TGTGCCAGTAGTATTGGGCAGCCTGGAAACACCATATATTTT	CASSIGQPGNTIYF
NA	TRBJ1-1	TRBV18	TRBD1	TGTGCCAGCTCACTAACAGGGGGGGACACTGAAGCTTTCTTT	CASSLTGGDTEAFF
NA	TRBJ2-2	TRBV5-5	NA	TGTGCCAGCAGCTTGAGGGTGAACACCGGGGAGCTGTTTTTT	CASSLRVNTGELFF
NA	TRBJ2-1	TRBV6-5	NA	TGTGCCAGCAGCCACCTAGCTTCTGAGCAGTTCTTC	CASSHLASEQFF
NA	TRBJ1-4	TRBV27	TRBD1	TGTGCCAGCAGCCCGCTCGACAGGGTAGTAACTCGGGAAAAACTGTTTTTT	CASSPLDRVVTREKLFF
NA	TRBJ2-7	TRBV11-3	NA	TGTGCCAGCAGCTTAGGGGGTGCTCCGGTCTACGAGCAGTACTTC	CASSLGGAPVYEQYF
few	TRBJ2-1	TRBV7-8	NA	TGTGCCAGCAGCCCAGGACTTATGGGGGATAGGGTCTTC	CASSPGLMGDRVF
NA	TRBJ1-1	TRBV25-1	NA	TGTGCCAGCAGTGAATTTTTCGGTGTGAACACTGAAGCTTTCTTT	CASSEFFGVNTEAFF
NA	TRBJ2-3	TRBV6-4	TRBD1	TGTGCCAGCAGCCTACAGGGGGCGCCCCCGGATACGCAGTATTTT	CASSLQGAPPDTQYF
NA	TRBJ1-2	TRBV7-9	NA	TGTGCCAGCAGCTTAAAAGGGGAAGGGTACACCTTC	CASSLKGEGYTF
NA	TRBJ2-3	TRBV6-5	TRBD2	TGTGCCAGCAGTCGTACCGGGACTAGGGTAGATACGCAGTATTTT	CASSRTGTRVDTQYF
few	TRBJ2-7	TRBV6-5	NA	TGTGCCAGCAGTTACCAGAACCTGGGAGGAACCGAGCAGTACTTC	CASSYQNLGGTEQYF
NA	TRBJ1-4	TRBV16	NA	TGTGCCAGCAGCCAAAGATATGCAACTAATGAAAAACTGTTTTTT	CASSQRYATNEKLFF
NA	TRBJ1-1	TRBV7-3	TRBD1	TGTGCCAGCAGCATGACAGGGAGCACTGAAGCTTTCTTT	CASSMTGSTEAFF
once	TRBJ1-2	TRBV9	NA	TGTGCCAGCAGCGCCTGGAGTGGGGATGGCTACACCTTC	CASSAWSGDGYTF
once	TRBJ2-1	TRBV9	NA	TGTGCCAGCAGCGTAGCAGGGGCGACCTACAATGAGCAGTTCTTC	CASSVAGATYNEQFF
NA	TRBJ2-7	TRBV10-3	NA	TGTGCGGGGATTCCTGGGGACTACGAGCAGTACTTC	CAGIPGDYEQYF
once	TRBJ1-1	TRBV7-9	TRBD1	TGTGCCAGCAGCTTGGGGGCAGGGGGCGCAAGGACTGAAGCTTTCTTT	CASSLGAGGARTEAFF